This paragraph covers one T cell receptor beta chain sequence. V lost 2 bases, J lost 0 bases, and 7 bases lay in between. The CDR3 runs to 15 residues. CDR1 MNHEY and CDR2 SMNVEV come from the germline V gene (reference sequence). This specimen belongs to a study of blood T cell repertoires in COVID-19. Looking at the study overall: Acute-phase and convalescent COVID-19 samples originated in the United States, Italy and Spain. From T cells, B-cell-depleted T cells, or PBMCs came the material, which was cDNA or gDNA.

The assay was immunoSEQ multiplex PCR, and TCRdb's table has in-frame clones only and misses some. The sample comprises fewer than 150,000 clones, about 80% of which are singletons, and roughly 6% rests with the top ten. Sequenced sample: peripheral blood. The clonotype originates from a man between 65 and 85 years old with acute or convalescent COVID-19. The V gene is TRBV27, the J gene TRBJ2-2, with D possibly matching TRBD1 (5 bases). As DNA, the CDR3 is TGTGCCAGCAGTTTAAGGGGATCGAACACCGGGGAGCTGTTTTTT. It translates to CASSLRGSNTGELFF.